A single sample is the source of the 25 T cell receptor beta chains below, sequenced in a study of cytomegalovirus exposure and HLA in healthy donors. Primers included in the PCR were 60 Vbeta and 13 Jbeta primers. TCRdb's copy holds only in-frame clones and misses some; the assay was immunoSEQ multiplex PCR. The sample contains some 130,000 clones, approximately 68% of which appear only once. The sequenced sample was PBMCs. These receptors originate from a man aged 30 to 45 in good health and CMV-seropositive.

As DNA, the CDR3 is TGCGCCAGCAGCTTGGCCGTGGACACCGGGAACACTGAAGCTTTCTTT. As protein: CASSLAVDTGNTEAFF. The gene calls are TRBV5-1 and TRBJ1-1, with D perhaps TRBD1 (5 bases). CDR1 and CDR2 (germline): SGHRS, YFSETQ. The CDR3 loop spans 16 amino acids. Trimming cost V 0 bases and J 1 base, with 13 bases left between them.

The genes are TRBV5-1 and TRBJ2-3; 8 bases line up with TRBD2. CDR3 length: 16 amino acids. Losses at the gene ends were 3 bases for V and 1 base for J; bases not matched to a gene: 7. Germline V gene data show CDR1 as SGHRS and CDR2 as YFSETQ. The CDR3 loop is CASSYGLAGRTDTQYF. CDR3 DNA sequence: TGCGCCAGCAGCTATGGATTAGCGGGACGCACAGATACGCAGTATTTT.

The CDR3 loop is CASSIAGGDTEAFF. The CDR3 bases are TGTGCCAGTAGTATAGCAGGGGGAGACACTGAAGCTTTCTTT. The chain joins TRBV19 to TRBJ1-1; TRBD1 agrees at 7 bases. CDR3 length: 14 residues. The germline V gene encodes CDR1 LNHDA and CDR2 SQIVND (reference sequence). Germline trimming cut 1 base from V and 3 bases from J; bases unmatched to any gene: 2.

The CDR3 sequence is CASSETPGVGRAFF. The CDR3 DNA is TGTGCCAGCAGTGAAACACCGGGTGTTGGAAGAGCTTTCTTT. V is TRBV6-5 and J is TRBJ1-1, with D unresolved. The CDR3 covers 14 residues. Germline V gene lookup returns CDR1 MNHEY and CDR2 SVGAGI. Trimming took off 5 bases at V and 10 bases at J, with 20 bases between the two ends.

The chain uses TRBV30 and TRBJ1-5, with D maybe TRBD1 (5 bases). Trimming stripped 0 bases from V and 6 bases from J, with 12 bases between. The CDR3 is made up of 14 amino acids. Germline V lookup: CDR1 GTSNPN, CDR2 SVGIG (reference sequence). The CDR3 DNA reads TGTGCCTGGAGTGTTTGGGGCCTCGGTCAGCCCCAGCATTTT. It yields the protein CAWSVWGLGQPQHF.

V usage is TRBV5-4 and J usage is TRBJ1-2; 10 nucleotides agree with TRBD1. CDR3 length: 16 residues. Losses at the gene ends were 4 bases for V and 4 bases for J; bases not matched to a gene: 10. The germline V gene encodes CDR1 SGHNT and CDR2 YYREEE (reference sequence). The CDR3 DNA follows: TGTGCCAGCAGCCCCGAGCGGGACAGGGGAGCCTATGGCTACACCTTC. Amino acids: CASSPERDRGAYGYTF.

This clone was detected only once. The V call is TRBV2, the J call TRBJ1-2; D perhaps matches TRBD1 (6 bases). The CDR3 length is 14 residues. Germline V gene lookup returns CDR1 SNHLY and CDR2 FYNNEI. V gave up 6 bases and J gave up 7 bases, with 18 bases separating them. This CDR3 reads CASREDSRFRGYTF. Written as DNA, the CDR3 is TGTGCCAGCAGAGAGGACAGCCGATTTCGTGGCTACACCTTC.

The V gene is TRBV7-9, the J gene TRBJ2-7; D might be TRBD1 (6 bases). CDR3 size: 14 residues. The V gene lost 5 bases and the J gene lost 2 bases, with 13 bases spanning the gap. Germline CDR1 SEHNR, CDR2 FQNEAQ (reference sequence). DNA for the CDR3: TGTGCCAGCAGCCATAAAGCAGGGGCCTACGAGCAGTACTTC. This codes for CASSHKAGAYEQYF. The full variable domain, completed using reference TRBV7-9 and TRBJ2-7, is DTGVSQNPRHKITKRGQNVTFRCDPISEHNRLYWYRQTLGQGPEFLTYFQNEAQLEKSRLLSDRFSAERPKGSFSTLEIQRTEQGDSAMYLCASSHKAGAYEQYFGPGTRLTVT.

The chain recombines TRBV7-6 with TRBJ2-2; D is possibly TRBD2 (6 bases). The CDR3 has 15 residues. The germline CDR1 and CDR2 sequences are SGHVS and FNYEAQ. The V end lost 5 bases, the J end lost 0 bases, and 10 bases lay between the germline ends. This chain's CDR3 is CASSLSGANTGELFF. As DNA, the CDR3 is TGTGCCAGCAGCCTTAGCGGAGCGAACACCGGGGAGCTGTTTTTT. Together with reference TRBV7-6 and TRBJ2-2, the CDR3 gives the full variable domain: GAGVSQSPRYKVTKRGQDVALRCDPISGHVSLYWYRQALGQGPEFLTYFNYEAQQDKSGLPNDRFSAERPEGSISTLTIQRTEQRDSAMYRCASSLSGANTGELFFGEGSRLTVL.

The V and J genes are TRBV9 and TRBJ2-7; 8 bases map to TRBD2. CDR3 length: 16 amino acids. CDR1 and CDR2 (germline): SGDLS, YYNGEE. Germline trimming cut 4 bases from V and 5 bases from J; bases unmatched to any gene: 14. CDR3 residues: CASSPLGGRLANEQYF. The CDR3 DNA reads TGTGCCAGCAGCCCCTTGGGCGGGAGGCTTGCCAACGAGCAGTACTTC. The variable domain in full, with the rest retrieved from reference TRBV9 and TRBJ2-7, is DSGVTQTPKHLITATGQRVTLRCSPRSGDLSVYWYQQSLDQGLQFLIQYYNGEERAKGNILERFSAQQFPDLHSELNLSSLELGDSALYFCASSPLGGRLANEQYFGPGTRLTVT.

This CDR3 reads CASSLGLAGARQETQYF. The CDR3 DNA reads TGTGCCAGCAGCCTGGGACTAGCGGGAGCAAGGCAAGAGACCCAGTACTTC. The V gene is TRBV5-4, the J gene TRBJ2-5; 14 bases fit TRBD2. The CDR3 spans 17 residues. The J segment lost 2 bases and the V segment lost 4 bases, leaving 7 bases of the junction unmatched. Per germline, CDR1 SGHNT and CDR2 YYREEE (reference sequence).

Only a few counts were recorded for this clone. The chain joins TRBV2 to TRBJ2-3; tentatively, D is TRBD2 (5 bases). Germline V gene sequence: CDR1 SNHLY, CDR2 FYNNEI. The CDR3 covers 14 residues. Trimming cost V 6 bases and J 0 bases, with 10 bases left between them. The CDR3 protein is CASRGGLSTDTQYF. The CDR3 DNA sequence: TGTGCCAGCAGAGGCGGACTCAGCACAGATACGCAGTATTTT.

The chain recombines TRBV18 with TRBJ2-7; D call uncertain. This CDR3 is 13 amino acids long. Per the germline V gene, CDR1 is KGHSH and CDR2 is LQKENI. V lost 3 bases and J lost 0, with 6 bases in between. CDR3 sequence: CASSPGTSYEQYF. CDR3 sequence (DNA): TGTGCCAGCTCACCTGGCACCTCCTACGAGCAGTACTTC. Full variable domain (missing parts from reference TRBV18 and TRBJ2-7): NAGVMQNPRHLVRRRGQEARLRCSPMKGHSHVYWYRQLPEEGLKFMVYLQKENIIDESGMPKERFSAEFPKEGPSILRIQQVVRGDSAAYFCASSPGTSYEQYFGPGTRLTVT.

This clone was detected a few times. The germline gene is not matched at one end of the junction; a read error may be the cause. The chain couples TRBV7-9 to TRBJ2-5; the D is unclear. CDR3 length equals 16 residues. Germline V gene sequence: CDR1 SEHNR, CDR2 FQNEAQ (reference sequence). CDR3 bases: TGTTCCAGCAGCTTAGGTGGTCAGGCGTTTGGGGAGACCCAGTACTTC. It is translated as CSSSLGGQAFGETQYF.

CDR3 bases: TGTGCCAGCAGCCGGGGGGCCCCCTACGAGCAGTACTTC. Translation gives CASSRGAPYEQYF. V gene TRBV11-1 combines with J gene TRBJ2-5, with a tentative D call TRBD2 (7 bases). The DNA end is more similar to TRBJ2-7, so the J call may be wrong. Germline-derived CDR1 and CDR2 are SGHAT and FQDESV (reference sequence). The CDR3 runs 13 residues.

V usage is TRBV6-5 and J usage is TRBJ1-1; no definite D call. CDR3 size: 15 residues. Germline lookup yields CDR1 MNHEY and CDR2 SVGAGI. The V gene lost 2 bases and the J gene lost 2 bases, with 12 bases spanning the gap. This CDR3 reads CASSYPGTLNTEAFF. The CDR3 region has the DNA TGTGCCAGCAGTTACCCGGGAACTCTAAACACTGAAGCTTTCTTT.

In this sample, this clone turned up a few times. The chain combines TRBV15 with TRBJ2-7; TRBD2 might be the D (5 bases). Germline lookup yields CDR1 LNHNV and CDR2 YYDKDF (reference sequence). V lost 1 base and J 7 bases, leaving 8 bases between the germline ends. The CDR3 sequence is 12 residues long. This CDR3 is CATSRGREEQYF. CDR3 sequence (DNA): TGTGCCACCAGCAGAGGAAGGGAGGAGCAGTACTTC.

The chain employs TRBV11-1 and TRBJ2-7, with D maybe TRBD2 (6 bases). Germline V gene sequence: CDR1 SGHAT, CDR2 FQDESV (reference sequence). The CDR3 runs to 14 residues. The V end lost 3 bases, the J end lost 0 bases, and 9 bases lay between the germline ends. This CDR3 is CASSFYGSSYEQYF. Written as DNA, the CDR3 is TGTGCCAGCAGCTTTTACGGGAGCTCCTACGAGCAGTACTTC. The full variable domain, in which reference TRBV11-1 and TRBJ2-7 provide the parts outside the CDR3, is EAEVAQSPRYKITEKSQAVAFWCDPISGHATLYWYRQILGQGPELLVQFQDESVVDDSQLPKDRFSAERLKGVDSTLKIQPAELGDSAMYLCASSFYGSSYEQYFGPGTRLTVT.

The chain recombines TRBV7-2 with TRBJ1-5; D remains ambiguous. With 1 base removed from V and 5 bases from J, the gap between germline ends came to 15 bases. CDR3 length: 16 residues. In germline, CDR1 is SGHTA, CDR2 FQGNSA. CDR3: CASSLVIASVYQPQHF. The CDR3 coding sequence is TGTGCCAGCAGCTTAGTTATTGCGTCTGTCTATCAGCCCCAGCATTTT.

The chain couples TRBV7-8 to TRBJ1-1; possibly TRBD1 for D (5 bases). The V end was cut by 4 bases, the J end by 6 bases, with 15 bases between. Germline CDR1 and CDR2: SGHVS and FQNEAQ. The CDR3 consists of 14 residues. The CDR3 DNA reads TGTGCCAGCAGCTCAATTAGGCGGGGGGCTGAAGCTTTCTTT. Encoded protein: CASSSIRRGAEAFF.

V gene TRBV7-3 combines with J gene TRBJ1-6, with TRBD1 matching 8 bases. This CDR3 has 14 residues. CDR1 and CDR2 from the germline V gene are SGHTA and FQGTGA. The V gene end was trimmed by 5 bases and the J gene end by 8 bases; junction bases not matched to a gene: 5. CDR3 in amino acids: CASSPGQGYSPLHF. DNA of the CDR3: TGTGCCAGCAGCCCCGGACAGGGTTATTCACCCCTCCACTTT.

V and J are TRBV6-6 and TRBJ2-3; D ambiguous. The CDR3 is 15 amino acids. Trimming pared 2 bases from V and 1 base from J, leaving 10 bases between. Germline V gives CDR1 MNHNY, CDR2 SVGAGI (reference sequence). CDR3 DNA: TGTGCCAGCAGTTACCAACTCCTAGGCACAGATACGCAGTATTTT. This translates into CASSYQLLGTDTQYF.

The chain is built from TRBV18 and TRBJ1-2; 9 bases are shared with TRBD1. The V gene's germline CDR1 is KGHSH and CDR2 LQKENI. This CDR3 spans 16 amino acids. Trimming cost V 3 bases and J 2 bases; bases outside gene matches: 7. As DNA, the CDR3 is TGTGCCAGCTCACCTTACACCGGGACAGGGAACTATGGCTACACCTTC. Translation gives CASSPYTGTGNYGYTF. Drawing the rest from reference TRBV18 and TRBJ1-2, the complete variable domain is NAGVMQNPRHLVRRRGQEARLRCSPMKGHSHVYWYRQLPEEGLKFMVYLQKENIIDESGMPKERFSAEFPKEGPSILRIQQVVRGDSAAYFCASSPYTGTGNYGYTFGSGTRLTVV.

The rearrangement joins TRBV6-5 to TRBJ2-1; D might be TRBD2 (6 bases). The CDR3 covers 14 residues. V was clipped by 9 bases and J by 2 bases, with 14 bases between them. CDR1 is MNHEY, CDR2 SVGAGI, per germline. Here the CDR3 reads CASSVGGPYNEQFF. In DNA form, the CDR3 reads TGTGCCAGTTCTGTGGGAGGCCCCTACAATGAGCAGTTCTTC.

This clone was counted a few times. The rearrangement joins TRBV12-5 to TRBJ2-1; 7 bases are a match to TRBD1. Germline V gives CDR1 LGHNT, CDR2 FRNRAP. V dropped 5 bases and J dropped 3; count of bases not matched to a gene: 19. There are 19 residues in the CDR3. DNA for the CDR3: TGTGCTAGTGGTAACACCGGGACAGAGGATGGAAGGGTCTACAATGAGCAGTTCTTC. Residues: CASGNTGTEDGRVYNEQFF.